This TCR beta chain originates from a study of cytomegalovirus exposure and HLA in healthy donors. V was pared by 5 bases and J by 6 bases, with 12 bases of the junction left unmatched. Germline-derived CDR1 and CDR2 are SGHTA and FQGNSA. CDR3 length equals 16 residues. Note on this clone: Antigen: not known.

Overall study results and limits: TCR beta sequences reportedly predicted most subjects' HLA-A and HLA-B alleles accurately. Sequencing depth across donors, presence/absence analyses assumed, was roughly uniform. Trimming of TCR beta V- and J-genes showed a link, identified in a later analysis, to a missense DCLRE1C variant.

PCR primers comprised 60 Vbeta and 13 Jbeta primers. Profiled with immunoSEQ multiplex PCR; TCRdb holds only in-frame clones, not every one. Found here are 200,000 or so clones, 76% of them singletons; the top ten hold 0.6% to 0.7%. The TCR comes from a man aged 18 to 29 in good health and CMV-seronegative. Specimen: PBMCs. The chain is built from TRBV7-2 and TRBJ2-5; 10 bases map to TRBD1. CDR3 region: CASSPNLGQGIKTQYF. CDR3 DNA sequence: TGTGCCAGCAGCCCAAACCTGGGACAGGGGATTAAGACCCAGTACTTC. The whole variable domain, filled in from reference TRBV7-2 and TRBJ2-5, reads GAGVSQSPSNKVTEKGKDVELRCDPISGHTALYWYRQSLGQGLEFLIYFQGNSAPDKSGLPSDRFSAERTGGSVSTLTIQRTQQEDSAVYLCASSPNLGQGIKTQYFGPGTRLLVL.